This T cell receptor (beta chain) is drawn from a study of shared T cell receptors in the human thymus (dated by TCRdb to the early 2020s). Background for the entire study: The study investigated the way shared, self-reactive T-cell receptor alpha chains are produced in the human thymus.

Library preparation was by the immunoSEQ multiplex PCR assay. TCRdb mirrors the immuneACCESS table, restricted to in-frame sequences. Some clones are absent from its copies; in checked studies, under half trace to an unresolved V gene, and the reason for the others is unknown. This sample is represented by 720,000 or so clones; approximately 83% of them were singletons. Clones ranked in the top ten supply 0.008% to 0.011% of the sample. Measured from the cysteine to the phenylalanine, the CDR3 is 14 residues long. This entry keeps only the CDR3 DNA: 42 bases, framed from base 1. Deletion took 6 bases off V and 4 bases off J, with a span of 15 bases between the germline ends. Per the germline V gene (reference sequence), LNHNV is the CDR1 and YYDKDF is the CDR2. About this clone: What antigen it recognizes has not been identified. Per-nucleotide qualities are absent, and no much larger clonotype sits a single base away.

This same sample was also part of a study on human thymus T cells. According to the second study: Immunologically healthy infants undergoing open corrective cardiac surgery for congenital heart defects in Finland were used as donors. Thymus tissue was obtained as surgical resects removed during corrective cardiac surgery. V and J gene segment usage appeared biased in both thymic and peripheral blood repertoires. The related research found that thymic TCR repertoires overlapped highly between unrelated individuals. TCR alpha and beta repertoires from roughly eight infant thymus samples and a few related peripheral blood samples were characterized in the study. Donor ages ranging from about 7 to 250 days were recorded, and about six male and a couple of female infants were included in the cohort. After being mechanically released from the tissue, thymocytes were kept at -70 degrees C in pellets of about 8.5-32 million cells. Genomic DNA was extracted from frozen cell pellets with a QIAsymphony instrument. The immunoSEQ multiplex PCR assay was used to amplify the TCRB and TCRAD loci from a standardized amount of quality-controlled genomic DNA. Amplicons spanned the V(D)J region at a length sufficient to cover the CDR3 and identify V and J genes. The amplicons were sequenced on an Illumina platform via the commercial immunoSEQ service. Corrections for primer bias and sequencing errors followed previously described methods, while TCRAD and TCRB definitions were based on the IMGT database. The repertoires were analysed using immunoSEQ Analyzer 3.0 and VDJTools for basic statistics, V/J segment usage, diversity estimates, rarefaction and pairwise overlap. Diversity was estimated using the Chao1, ChaoE, Efron-Thisted, Shannon and inverse Simpson indices, and was also estimated on datasets down-sampled to the size of the smallest sample. Repertoire overlap was assessed by strict matching of CDR3 nucleotide sequence, V gene and J gene, and clustering was done by Jaccard-based multidimensional scaling. Thymus samples yielded on average approximately 800,000 unique TCRB clonotypes, compared with roughly 80,000 from blood samples.

The TCR originated in a girl under three years old with a congenital heart defect. Donor details come from another sample of the same person, matched by shared clones. Sequencing used thymocytes. This chain is built from TRBV15 and TRBJ1-2; 6 matching bases give a weak D call of TRBD1. The DNA is as follows: TGTGCCACCAGGGACGTTACAGGGCTCTATGGCTACACCTTC. This is translated as CATRDVTGLYGYTF.